This TCR beta chain derives from a study of blood T cell repertoires in COVID-19. Some clones are missing from TCRdb's copy, which holds only in-frame ones; the method was immunoSEQ multiplex PCR. Of 150,000 to 200,000 clones detected, approximately 90% appear once; the ten largest clones hold about a quarter. Sequencing input: peripheral blood. The clonotype comes from a man aged 55 to 70 with acute or convalescent COVID-19.

CDR3 protein: CSVIAGGADTQYF. The CDR3 DNA sequence: TGCAGCGTCATAGCGGGGGGCGCCGATACGCAGTATTTT. The chain recombines TRBV29-1 with TRBJ2-3; 10 bases line up with TRBD2. Trimming cost V 6 bases and J 6 bases; bases outside gene matches: 6. Germline CDR1 is SQVTM and CDR2 is ANQGSEA. This CDR3 has 13 residues.